These 25 T cell receptor beta chains came from one sample sequenced in a study of T cell repertoires in ileal Crohn's disease. Measured with immunoSEQ multiplex PCR; TCRdb has only the in-frame clones, and not every one. The data show 13,000 to 15,000 clones, with 65% to 80% seen just once and approximately 15% held by the top ten. Time point meaning: inflamed ileum from the surgical specimen. Sequencing was carried out using ileal tissue. The receptors come from an adult with Crohn's disease.

The V and J genes are TRBV11-3 and TRBJ2-1; 11 bases fit TRBD1. CDR1 SGHNT and CDR2 YENEEA come from the germline V gene. Trimming cost V 4 bases and J 8 bases; bases outside gene matches: 7. This CDR3 contains 15 residues. CDR3 sequence: CASSSGTGGIHEQFF. CDR3 DNA sequence: TGTGCCAGCAGCTCTGGGACAGGGGGTATCCATGAGCAGTTCTTC.

There are a few counts of this clone. The V gene is TRBV4-1, the J gene TRBJ2-1; D not certain. The CDR3 has 16 amino acids. Trimming cost V 0 bases and J 9 bases, with 18 bases left between them. The V gene's germline CDR1 is MGHRA and CDR2 YSYEKL. CDR3 protein: CASSQEYSFSLGEQFF. The CDR3 bases are TGCGCCAGCAGCCAAGAGTACAGTTTTTCTCTTGGTGAGCAGTTCTTC.

The rearrangement uses TRBV9 and TRBJ1-2; a possible D gene is TRBD1 (6 bases). V lost 3 bases and J 2 bases, leaving 11 bases between the germline ends. The germline gives CDR1 SGDLS, CDR2 YYNGEE. The CDR3 has 14 amino acids. The DNA of the CDR3 is TGTGCCAGCAGCGCCGTAACAGGGAACTATGGCTACACCTTC. Encoded protein: CASSAVTGNYGYTF.

CDR3 DNA: TGTGCCAGTAGTCGGGGCCTAGCGTTCACCGGGGAGCTGTTTTTT. Encoded protein: CASSRGLAFTGELFF. This chain links TRBV19 with TRBJ2-2, with D perhaps matching TRBD2 (6 bases). CDR3 size: 15 residues. V was trimmed by 5 bases and J by 4 bases, leaving 14 bases between them. Germline-derived CDR1 and CDR2 are LNHDA and SQIVND (reference sequence).

The chain combines TRBV5-1 with TRBJ2-5, with 10 bases fitting TRBD1. Trimming at V came to 0 bases and at J to 3 bases, leaving 2 bases not matched to a gene. The CDR3 length is 15 residues. In germline, CDR1 is SGHRS, CDR2 YFSETQ. The CDR3 coding sequence is TGCGCCAGCAGCTTGGCCGGGACAGGGGAAGAGACCCAGTACTTC. Protein sequence: CASSLAGTGEETQYF. The full variable domain, completed using reference TRBV5-1 and TRBJ2-5, is KAGVTQTPRYLIKTRGQQVTLSCSPISGHRSVSWYQQTPGQGLQFLFEYFSETQRNKGNFPGRFSGRQFSNSRSEMNVSTLELGDSALYLCASSLAGTGEETQYFGPGTRLLVL.

V usage is TRBV6-6 and J usage is TRBJ1-4, with no clear D. The germline V gene encodes CDR1 MNHNY and CDR2 SVGAGI (reference sequence). The CDR3 contains 14 residues. V lost 5 bases to trimming and J lost 8 bases, with 15 bases between them. In nucleotides, the CDR3 is TGTGCCAGCAGTGGCCCCGGGAGCGGCGAAAAACTGTTTTTT. It translates to CASSGPGSGEKLFF.

V and J are TRBV6-5 and TRBJ1-4, with 7 bases identical to TRBD1. The CDR3 runs 14 residues. Germline assignment: CDR1 MNHEY and CDR2 SVGAGI. Trimming at V came to 5 bases and at J to 8 bases, leaving 8 bases not matched to a gene. The CDR3 bases are TGTGCCAGCAGTGAAGGGGGCCGGGGAGAAAAACTGTTTTTT. Translating gives CASSEGGRGEKLFF.

The genes are TRBV19 and TRBJ1-2; the D gene is possibly TRBD1 (6 bases). This CDR3 has 15 amino acids. Trimming removed 3 bases from V and 4 bases from J, with 15 bases in between. Germline V lookup: CDR1 LNHDA, CDR2 SQIVND (reference sequence). The CDR3 nucleotides are TGTGCCAGTAGTATCACCGGGACAAGGTTCTATGGCTACACCTTC. Translation: CASSITGTRFYGYTF.

The V and J genes are TRBV2 and TRBJ1-6, with D hard to call. The germline V and J ends were trimmed by 10 bases and 6 bases, with 13 bases remaining between them. Germline V CDR1 and CDR2: SNHLY, FYNNEI. The length of the CDR3 is 13 residues. As DNA, the CDR3 is TGTGCCACCTCTCCGAGGAGTAATTCACCCCTCCACTTT. It specifies CATSPRSNSPLHF.

The V call is TRBV2, the J call TRBJ1-2, with 7 bases lining up with TRBD1. The CDR3 is 15 residues long. CDR1 and CDR2 from the germline V gene are SNHLY and FYNNEI. Unmatched junction bases numbered 5, after V lost 0 bases and J lost 4 bases. This CDR3 reads CASSEAGQLSYGYTF. In nucleotides, the CDR3 is TGTGCCAGCAGTGAAGCGGGACAGCTGTCCTATGGCTACACCTTC.

This clone was seen only once. The chain couples TRBV6-1 to TRBJ1-5; 7 positions match TRBD1. The CDR3 spans 12 residues. Germline loops: CDR1 MNHNS, CDR2 SASEGT. Germline trimming cut 1 base from V and 15 bases from J; bases unmatched to any gene: 6. The CDR3 here is CASSEVWDRAHF. CDR3 DNA: TGTGCCAGCAGTGAAGTATGGGACAGAGCGCATTTT.

CDR3 sequence: CASSLDRGTNEKLFF. The CDR3 DNA sequence: TGCGCCAGCAGCCTAGACAGGGGAACTAATGAAAAACTGTTTTTT. The gene calls are TRBV23-1 and TRBJ1-4, with 8 positions matching TRBD1. TRBV23-1 qualifies as an ORF whose function is uncertain. The CDR3 consists of 15 residues. Losses at the gene ends were 6 bases for V and 1 base for J; bases not matched to a gene: 4.

The table lists this clone with a count of one. The same CDR3 also results from other DNA sequences found in this sample. The rearrangement joins TRBV20-1 to TRBJ1-1; no clear D. The CDR3 spans 11 residues. Germline lookup yields CDR1 DFQATT and CDR2 SNEGSKA (reference sequence). In DNA form, the CDR3 reads TGCAGCGCTCCAGTCTACACTGAAGCTTTCTTT. Translation: CSAPVYTEAFF.

The V and J genes are TRBV19 and TRBJ2-7; D uncertain. CDR3 length: 16 residues. Per the germline V gene, CDR1 is LNHDA and CDR2 is SQIVND (reference sequence). The V and J ends lost 0 bases and 1 base respectively, with 13 bases between them. CDR3 DNA: TGTGCCAGTAGTATAGATTCACAAATCGGTTCCTACGAGCAGTACTTC. Translation: CASSIDSQIGSYEQYF.

This chain links TRBV9 with TRBJ2-2; a possible D gene is TRBD1 (5 bases). With 2 bases removed from V and 0 bases from J, the gap between germline ends came to 8 bases. CDR1 and CDR2 from the germline V gene are SGDLS and YYNGEE. The CDR3 length is 15 residues. CDR3 in amino acids: CASSVGLANTGELFF. As DNA, the CDR3 is TGTGCCAGCAGCGTGGGGCTAGCGAACACCGGGGAGCTGTTTTTT.

The chain employs TRBV6-5 and TRBJ1-1, with D uncertain. CDR3 size: 11 residues. The germline V gene has CDR1 MNHEY and CDR2 SVGAGI. The germline V and J ends were trimmed by 2 bases and 4 bases, with 2 bases remaining between them. CDR3 region: CASSYLTEAFF. CDR3 coding DNA: TGTGCCAGCAGTTACCTCACTGAAGCTTTCTTT.

The rearrangement joins TRBV5-1 to TRBJ2-3; D not certain. The V and J ends lost 0 bases and 6 bases respectively, with 8 bases between them. Germline V CDR1 and CDR2: SGHRS, YFSETQ. The CDR3 contains 13 residues. CDR3 coding DNA: TGCGCCAGCAGCTTGGTCATGGGCGATACGCAGTATTTT. It is translated as CASSLVMGDTQYF.

The chain carries TRBV7-3 and TRBJ2-3, with 10 bases lining up with TRBD1. Germline CDR1 SGHTA, CDR2 FQGTGA. The junction had 6 bases not matched to a gene; V was cut back by 5 bases and J by 4 bases. This CDR3 contains 15 residues. The CDR3: CASSVRQGAADTQYF. The CDR3 coding sequence is TGTGCCAGCAGCGTCCGACAGGGGGCCGCAGATACGCAGTATTTT.

Comments on this clone: Other DNA sequences in the same sample also yield this CDR3. The chain links TRBV18 to TRBJ1-1; possible D gene TRBD1, 6 bases. CDR3 length: 13 residues. The V gene's germline CDR1 is KGHSH and CDR2 LQKENI. V was clipped by 3 bases and J by 5 bases, with 10 bases between them. The CDR3 nucleotides are TGTGCCAGCTCACCCTCCAGGGGTACTGAAGCTTTCTTT. This encodes CASSPSRGTEAFF.

The chain joins TRBV11-3 to TRBJ2-1; TRBD1 agrees at 8 bases. In germline, CDR1 is SGHNT, CDR2 YENEEA. The CDR3 length is 16 residues. V shed 8 bases and J 9 bases; nucleotides not matched to a gene: 18. CDR3 DNA: TGTGCCAGCTCCCCTTCCGGGACAGGTTTGGGGGGTGAGCAGTTCTTC. Its protein is CASSPSGTGLGGEQFF.

Points on this clone: One end of the junction varies from germline; a read error may be responsible. This chain uses TRBV7-7 with TRBJ2-3; D possibly uses TRBD1 or TRBD2 (5 bases each). The CDR3 runs 15 residues. Germline CDR1 reads SSHAT; CDR2 reads FNYEAQ (reference sequence). The DNA of the CDR3 is TGTGCTAGCAGCAAGTCGGGGCTGTACACAGATACGCAGTATTTT. Translated: CASSKSGLYTDTQYF. The complete variable domain, with remaining parts taken from reference TRBV7-7 and TRBJ2-3, reads GAGVSQSPRYKVTKRGQDVTLRCDPISSHATLYWYQQALGQGPEFLTYFNYEAQPDKSGLPSDRFSAERPEGSISTLTIQRTEQRDSAMYRCASSKSGLYTDTQYFGPGTRLTVL.

This clone was seen a few times. The chain is built from TRBV20-1 and TRBJ1-3; D is undetermined. CDR3 length equals 11 residues. Germline-derived CDR1 and CDR2 are DFQATT and SNEGSKA (reference sequence). CDR3 coding DNA: TGCGAGTTCGGGTCTGGAAACACCATATATTTT. Translated, it gives CEFGSGNTIYF.

By sample fraction, this clone is medium-sized. This sequence joins TRBV7-9 and TRBJ1-2; 8 bases line up with TRBD1. Germline V gene lookup returns CDR1 SEHNR and CDR2 FQNEAQ (reference sequence). V lost 5 bases, J lost 2 bases, and 4 bases stayed unmatched. The CDR3 is 14 amino acids. CDR3 sequence: CASSASGGNYGYTF. In nucleotides, the CDR3 is TGTGCCAGCAGCGCCTCAGGGGGCAACTATGGCTACACCTTC.

CDR3 DNA: TGTGCCAGCAGCTTACGGGCCGAGACAAGCACTGAAGCTTTCTTT. Encoded protein: CASSLRAETSTEAFF. The chain recombines TRBV13 with TRBJ1-1, with D hard to call. This CDR3 has 15 residues. Germline CDR1 reads PRHDT; CDR2 reads FYEKMQ (reference sequence). Between the trimmed V and J ends, which lost 2 bases and 4 bases, there was a span of 14 bases.

The J gene is TRBJ2-5, the V gene TRBV4-2, with 7 bases that match TRBD2. V gave up 2 bases and J gave up 2 bases; unmatched junction bases: 5. Germline assignment: CDR1 LGHNA and CDR2 YNFKEQ. CDR3 length: 15 amino acids. DNA for the CDR3: TGTGCCAGCAGCCAACAGCGGGGATCTCAAGAGACCCAGTACTTC. This codes for CASSQQRGSQETQYF.